The rows below give T cell receptor beta chains drawn from one sample of a study of cytomegalovirus exposure and HLA in healthy donors. The method was immunoSEQ multiplex PCR; TCRdb's version includes in-frame clones alone and lacks a portion of them. The data show about 200,000 clones, with 70% to 85% seen just once and 4.4% held by the top ten. The sequencing sample was made of PBMCs. These receptors all come from a woman in her 30s in good health and CMV-seropositive. The CDR3 runs from the conserved cysteine through the conserved F or W. A D gene is named only where the DNA matches it firmly. A clone size is listed for some rows: how often the clone was seen (once, few, many), or a class if it is expanded.

D: TRBD1; size: .; V: TRBV4-3; J: TRBJ2-7; DNA: TGCGCCAGCAGCCAAGAAGTCAGGGGGATTTACGAGCAGTACTTC; CDR3: CASSQEVRGIYEQYF
D: .; size: .; V: TRBV27; J: TRBJ1-3; DNA: TGTGCCAGCAGTTCCTACTTCTCTGGAAACACCATATATTTT; CDR3: CASSSYFSGNTIYF
D: .; size: .; V: TRBV10-3; J: TRBJ2-7; DNA: TGTGCCATCAGTGAAGTCCAGGGTGGGCCGGGCGAGCAGTACTTC; CDR3: CAISEVQGGPGEQYF
D: .; size: .; V: TRBV28; J: TRBJ2-7; DNA: TGTGCCAGCAGTTCACGGGTCTCCTACGAGCAGTACTTC; CDR3: CASSSRVSYEQYF
D: .; size: .; V: TRBV4-3; J: TRBJ1-1; DNA: TGCGCCAGCAGCCAGTGGGACACTGACGAAGCTTTCTTT; CDR3: CASSQWDTDEAFF
D: .; size: once; V: TRBV9; J: TRBJ2-3; DNA: TGTGCCAGCAGCGTAGGAGGCCGGGAGCGGGATACGCAGTATTTT; CDR3: CASSVGGRERDTQYF
D: TRBD1; size: .; V: TRBV5-1; J: TRBJ1-5; DNA: TGCGCCAGCAGCTCCGGACAGGGCGGGCAGCCCCAGCATTTT; CDR3: CASSSGQGGQPQHF
D: TRBD2; size: .; V: TRBV29-1; J: TRBJ2-3; DNA: TGCAGCGTTGGGTTAGCGGGGAACACAGATACGCAGTATTTT; CDR3: CSVGLAGNTDTQYF
D: TRBD1; size: few; V: TRBV7-2; J: TRBJ2-7; DNA: TGTGCCAGCAGCTTGACAGGGATCGACGAGCAGTACTTC; CDR3: CASSLTGIDEQYF
D: .; size: .; V: TRBV14; J: TRBJ2-2; DNA: TGTGCCAGCAGCCAAGAAGTACTAGGAGCGCCCACCGGGGAGCTGTTTTTT; CDR3: CASSQEVLGAPTGELFF
D: TRBD2; size: .; V: TRBV2; J: TRBJ2-1; DNA: TGTGCCAGCAGTGGAGGGCTAGCGGGAGGTGGCGATGAGCAGTTCTTC; CDR3: CASSGGLAGGGDEQFF
D: TRBD2; size: .; V: TRBV10-3; J: TRBJ2-1; DNA: TGTGCCATCAGTGGACTAGCGGGTCCTCACAATGAGCAGTTCTTC; CDR3: CAISGLAGPHNEQFF
D: .; size: .; V: TRBV11-2; J: TRBJ2-5; DNA: TGTGCCAGCAGCTTGGAAGCTAGTCATGAGACCCAGTACTTC; CDR3: CASSLEASHETQYF
D: .; size: few; V: TRBV7-2; J: TRBJ2-5; DNA: TGTGCCAGCAGCTTATTTTCACAAGAGACCCAGTACTTC; CDR3: CASSLFSQETQYF
D: TRBD1; size: .; V: TRBV27; J: TRBJ1-2; DNA: TGTGCCAGCAGTTTTAGCACAGGGGAGGACTATGGCTACACCTTC; CDR3: CASSFSTGEDYGYTF
D: TRBD2; size: once; V: TRBV29-1; J: TRBJ2-5; DNA: TGCAGCGTTGATTCCCTATCGGGGCCCTCGACTAGCGGGAGGGTTCAAGAGACCCAGTACTTC; CDR3: CSVDSLSGPSTSGRVQETQYF
D: .; size: few; V: TRBV2; J: TRBJ1-2; DNA: TGTGCCAGCAGTGGTACTAACTATGGCTACACCTTC; CDR3: CASSGTNYGYTF
D: .; size: .; V: TRBV27; J: TRBJ1-2; DNA: TGTGCCAGCAGTTTATCGGCCTATACACAGGGCTTCTATGGCTACACCTTC; CDR3: CASSLSAYTQGFYGYTF
D: .; size: .; V: TRBV5-1; J: TRBJ1-1; DNA: TGCGCCAGCAGCTTGGCCGTGGACGGGGGGACTGAAGCTTTCTTT; CDR3: CASSLAVDGGTEAFF
D: TRBD2; size: .; V: TRBV2; J: TRBJ2-3; DNA: TGTGCCAGCAGTGAAGGGGGAGGGCTTGGGTCAGATACGCAGTATTTT; CDR3: CASSEGGGLGSDTQYF
D: .; size: few; V: TRBV7-2; J: TRBJ1-1; DNA: TGTGCCAGCAGCTTAGAGAGTGTGGGGCGCACGCTGAACACTGAAGCTTTCTTT; CDR3: CASSLESVGRTLNTEAFF
D: TRBD1; size: .; V: TRBV5-5; J: TRBJ1-4; DNA: TGTGCCAGCAGCCCCGGGACAGTTGGGGAAAAACTGTTTTTT; CDR3: CASSPGTVGEKLFF
D: .; size: once; V: TRBV4-1; J: TRBJ1-1; DNA: TGCGCCAGCAGCCAAGTCCCCCCTAGGGGGTTGTTCACTGAGGCTTTCTTT; CDR3: CASSQVPPRGLFTEAFF
D: .; size: .; V: TRBV23-1; J: TRBJ2-3; DNA: TGCGCCAGCAGTCAATGGCAGGCCTCGGGCACAGATACGCAGTATTTT; CDR3: CASSQWQASGTDTQYF
D: .; size: .; V: TRBV11-2; J: TRBJ2-1; DNA: TGTGCCAGCAGCTTAGATCAGGAATCCAATGAGCAGTTCTTC; CDR3: CASSLDQESNEQFF
D: .; size: .; V: TRBV7-6; J: TRBJ2-1; DNA: TGTGCCAGCTCCGGAGTCGGCAATGAGCAGTTCTTC; CDR3: CASSGVGNEQFF
D: .; size: .; V: TRBV30; J: TRBJ2-7; DNA: TGTGCCTGGAGTGTACCTCGGTTTGAGCAGTACTTC; CDR3: CAWSVPRFEQYF
D: .; size: .; V: TRBV2; J: TRBJ1-5; DNA: TGTGCCAGCAGTGAGTTTTGGGAGCAGCCCCAGCATTTT; CDR3: CASSEFWEQPQHF
D: .; size: .; V: TRBV6-6; J: TRBJ1-5; DNA: TGTGCCAGCAGTTTTACAGGTTATAGCAATCAGCCCCAGCATTTT; CDR3: CASSFTGYSNQPQHF
D: TRBD1; size: .; V: TRBV7-9; J: TRBJ2-1; DNA: TGTGCCAGCAGCAAGGGGGCTGGGCCGGTACGGGAGCAGTTCTTC; CDR3: CASSKGAGPVREQFF
D: .; size: .; V: TRBV5-4; J: TRBJ1-2; DNA: TGTGCCAGCAGCTTGAGGGTACAGGCAAAGCCGGGCTATGGCTACACCTTC; CDR3: CASSLRVQAKPGYGYTF
D: .; size: .; V: TRBV5-6; J: TRBJ1-3; DNA: TGTGCCAGCAGCTTCTCGGGGGGGGGACCTACTGGAAACACCATATATTTT; CDR3: CASSFSGGGPTGNTIYF
D: TRBD2; size: once; V: TRBV9; J: TRBJ2-5; DNA: TGTGCCAGCAGCGTACGAGCTAGCGGGGGAGGAGAGACCCAGTACTTC; CDR3: CASSVRASGGGETQYF
D: .; size: once; V: TRBV15; J: TRBJ1-3; DNA: TGTGCCACCAGCAGAGATACGACACCTGGAAACACCATATATTTT; CDR3: CATSRDTTPGNTIYF
D: .; size: .; V: TRBV2; J: TRBJ2-5; DNA: TGTGCCAGCAGAATCAGGGGCCCCCAAGAGACCCAGTACTTC; CDR3: CASRIRGPQETQYF
D: TRBD2; size: .; V: TRBV9; J: TRBJ2-2; DNA: TGTGCCAGCAGCTTCCCGGGGGGGGGTAACACCGGGGAGCTGTTTTTT; CDR3: CASSFPGGGNTGELFF
D: TRBD2; size: .; V: TRBV25-1; J: TRBJ2-5; DNA: TGTGCCAGCAGTGAACTACTAGCGGGAGGAGAGACCCAGTACTTC; CDR3: CASSELLAGGETQYF
D: .; size: .; V: TRBV18; J: TRBJ1-3; DNA: TGTGCCAGCTCACCACCGAGAGCAGGGGCTGGAAACACCATATATTTT; CDR3: CASSPPRAGAGNTIYF
D: .; size: .; V: TRBV27; J: TRBJ2-1; DNA: TGTGCCAGCAGTTTATCGCCTGTTCTCGCCCTAAGCTCCTACAATGAGCAGTTCTTC; CDR3: CASSLSPVLALSSYNEQFF
D: .; size: .; V: TRBV29-1; J: TRBJ1-1; DNA: TGCAGCGCATACGACCCACGAGGCGGCACTGAAGCTTTCTTT; CDR3: CSAYDPRGGTEAFF